One and the same sample provided the 12 T cell receptor beta chains below, sequenced in a study of molecular identifiers for immune sequencing clone quantification. TCRdb reprocessed the PCR reads with MiXCR, giving one entry per CDR3 protein. In the table there are approximately 680,000 distinct CDR3 sequences, about 25% of which are singletons. Sequencing input: naive CD8+ T cells from blood, with Jurkat cell RNA spiked in. Subset defined: FACS-sorted CD8+CD4-CCR7+CD45RA+ naive T cells. The receptor source for this set is a human donor in good health. Some libraries in this study had Jurkat cell RNA spiked in.

CDR3 region: CASSFLHTANTGELFF. CDR3 DNA: TGTGCCAGCAGCTTTTTACACACAGCGAACACCGGGGAGCTGTTTTTT. J is TRBJ2-2 and V is TRBV7-6; no definite D call. Germline CDR1 is SGHVS and CDR2 is FNYEAQ. The CDR3 runs 16 residues. V lost 3 bases and J 0 bases, leaving 11 bases between the germline ends.

The chain employs TRBV13 and TRBJ1-6; tentative D call: TRBD1 (5 bases). The CDR3 spans 13 residues. Germline V lookup: CDR1 PRHDT, CDR2 FYEKMQ (reference sequence). Trimming stripped 9 bases from V and 9 bases from J, with 15 bases between. This chain's CDR3 is CASLQGTGSPLHF. The CDR3 DNA is TGTGCCAGTCTGCAGGGTACTGGTTCACCCCTCCACTTT. Looking up the rest from reference TRBV13 and TRBJ1-6 gives the full variable domain: AAGVIQSPRHLIKEKRETATLKCYPIPRHDTVYWYQQGPGQDPQFLISFYEKMQSDKGSIPDRFSAQQFSDYHSELNMSSLELGDSALYFCASLQGTGSPLHFGNGTRLTVT.

The chain links TRBV2 to TRBJ2-2; no clear D. Trimming pared 6 bases from V and 4 bases from J, leaving 6 bases between. This CDR3 is built from 12 residues. The V gene's germline CDR1 is SNHLY and CDR2 FYNNEI. This CDR3 reads CASRAPTGELFF. In nucleotides, the CDR3 is TGTGCCAGCAGGGCCCCCACCGGGGAGCTGTTTTTT.

The chain recombines TRBV7-9 with TRBJ2-3, with D perhaps TRBD2 (6 bases). V was pared by 5 bases and J by 1 base, with 16 bases between. Germline lookup yields CDR1 SEHNR and CDR2 FQNEAQ (reference sequence). This CDR3 spans 16 amino acids. CDR3: CASSPLSWEGTDTQYF. DNA of the CDR3: TGTGCCAGCAGCCCATTATCATGGGAGGGCACAGATACGCAGTATTTT.

Regarding this clonotype: Just one base apart from a much larger clone, this may be a read error. The chain joins TRBV30 to TRBJ1-5, with D hard to call. CDR1 is GTSNPN and CDR2 is SVGIG in the germline V gene (reference sequence). The CDR3 has 14 residues. The CDR3: CAWSRALGNQPQRF. CDR3 DNA sequence: TGTGCCTGGAGTAGGGCCTTAGGCAATCAGCCCCAGCGTTTT. Looking up the rest from reference TRBV30 and TRBJ1-5 gives the full variable domain: SQTIHQWPATLVQPVGSPLSLECTVEGTSNPNLYWYRQAAGRGLQLLFYSVGIGQISSEVPQNLSASRPQDRQFILSSKKLLLSDSGFYLCAWSRALGNQPQRFGDGTRLSIL.

The chain has TRBV27 and TRBJ2-3, with 7 bases identical to TRBD2. The CDR3 covers 17 residues. The V gene's germline CDR1 is MNHEY and CDR2 SMNVEV (reference sequence). V lost 2 bases and J lost 1; bases outside the gene matches: 9. CDR3 DNA: TGTGCCAGCAGTTTACTATTTCCGGGGGGTGGCACAGATACGCAGTATTTT. Translation: CASSLLFPGGGTDTQYF.

The rearrangement joins TRBV2 to TRBJ2-5; possible D gene TRBD1, 7 bases. V lost 3 bases to trimming and J lost 7 bases, with 18 bases between them. The length of the CDR3 is 15 residues. Germline-derived CDR1 and CDR2 are SNHLY and FYNNEI. The CDR3 protein is CASSETLAGGGTQYF. CDR3 bases: TGTGCCAGCAGTGAGACTCTCGCAGGGGGAGGGACCCAGTACTTC. The entire variable domain, with the rest obtained from reference TRBV2 and TRBJ2-5, is as follows: EPEVTQTPSHQVTQMGQEVILRCVPISNHLYFYWYRQILGQKVEFLVSFYNNEISEKSEIFDDQFSVERPDGSNFTLKIRSTKLEDSAMYFCASSETLAGGGTQYFGPGTRLLVL.

This clonotype was seen more than once but under ten times. The genes are TRBV5-1 and TRBJ2-1; D is unresolved. Trimming cost V 0 bases and J 3 bases, with 7 bases left between them. Germline CDR1 is SGHRS and CDR2 is YFSETQ. The CDR3 is made up of 14 amino acids. CDR3 protein: CASSLGRNYNEQFF. CDR3 DNA sequence: TGCGCCAGCAGCTTGGGACGAAACTACAATGAGCAGTTCTTC.

This clonotype was counted a few times. The chain couples TRBV27 to TRBJ2-3; TRBD2 agrees at 10 bases. The J segment lost 13 bases and the V segment lost 4 bases, leaving 5 bases of the junction unmatched. Germline V gives CDR1 MNHEY, CDR2 SMNVEV (reference sequence). CDR3 length: 12 amino acids. This chain's CDR3 is CASSSGLADEYF. As DNA, the CDR3 is TGTGCCAGCAGTTCCGGACTAGCGGACGAGTATTTT.

Note on this clonotype: Since a much larger clone is just one base distant, this may be a read error. J is TRBJ1-1 and V is TRBV2, with D perhaps matching TRBD1 (5 bases). The CDR3 is made up of 15 amino acids. Per germline, CDR1 SNHLY and CDR2 FYNNEI. The CDR3 here is CASSAFKGREMEALF. The CDR3 DNA reads as TGTGCCAGCAGTGCCTTCAAGGGACGTGAGATGGAAGCTCTCTTT.

On this clonotype: The junction departs from germline at one end; a sequencing error may be responsible. The chain recombines TRBV29-1 with TRBJ2-3, with TRBD2 as a possible D gene (5 bases). CDR1 is SQVTM, CDR2 ANQGSEA, per germline. The CDR3 contains 16 residues. The CDR3 DNA is TGCAGCGTTGGATGGTCGTTACTAGAGGGTCCAGATACGCGGTATTTT. It codes for CSVGWSLLEGPDTRYF.

There are many counts of this clonotype. The chain links TRBV7-2 to TRBJ2-3, with 8 bases aligning to TRBD2. The germline V gene has CDR1 SGHTA and CDR2 FQGNSA. V dropped 4 bases and J dropped 4; count of bases not matched to a gene: 4. This CDR3 contains 14 residues. This chain's CDR3 is CASSWGLVADTQYF. The CDR3 coding sequence is TGTGCCAGCAGCTGGGGACTAGTAGCAGATACGCAGTATTTT.